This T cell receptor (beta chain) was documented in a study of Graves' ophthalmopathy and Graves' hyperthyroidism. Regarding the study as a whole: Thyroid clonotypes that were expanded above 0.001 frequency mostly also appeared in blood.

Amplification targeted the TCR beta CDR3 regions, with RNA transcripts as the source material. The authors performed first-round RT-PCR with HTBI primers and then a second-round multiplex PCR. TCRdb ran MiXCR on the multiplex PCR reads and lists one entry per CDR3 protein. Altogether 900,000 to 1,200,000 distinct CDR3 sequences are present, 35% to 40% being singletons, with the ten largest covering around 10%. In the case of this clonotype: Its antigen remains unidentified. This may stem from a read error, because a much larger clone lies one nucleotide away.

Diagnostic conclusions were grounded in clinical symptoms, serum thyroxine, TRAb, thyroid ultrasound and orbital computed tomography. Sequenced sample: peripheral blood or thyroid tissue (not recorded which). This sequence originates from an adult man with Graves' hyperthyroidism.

CDR3 nucleotide sequence: TGTGCCAGCTCGGGCGGGACATACTACGAGCAGCACTTC. This encodes CASSGGTYYEQHF. The chain combines TRBV7-9 with TRBJ2-7; tentatively, D is TRBD1 or TRBD2 (6 bases each). Germline CDR1 SEHNR, CDR2 FQNEAQ (reference sequence). The CDR3 runs to 13 residues.